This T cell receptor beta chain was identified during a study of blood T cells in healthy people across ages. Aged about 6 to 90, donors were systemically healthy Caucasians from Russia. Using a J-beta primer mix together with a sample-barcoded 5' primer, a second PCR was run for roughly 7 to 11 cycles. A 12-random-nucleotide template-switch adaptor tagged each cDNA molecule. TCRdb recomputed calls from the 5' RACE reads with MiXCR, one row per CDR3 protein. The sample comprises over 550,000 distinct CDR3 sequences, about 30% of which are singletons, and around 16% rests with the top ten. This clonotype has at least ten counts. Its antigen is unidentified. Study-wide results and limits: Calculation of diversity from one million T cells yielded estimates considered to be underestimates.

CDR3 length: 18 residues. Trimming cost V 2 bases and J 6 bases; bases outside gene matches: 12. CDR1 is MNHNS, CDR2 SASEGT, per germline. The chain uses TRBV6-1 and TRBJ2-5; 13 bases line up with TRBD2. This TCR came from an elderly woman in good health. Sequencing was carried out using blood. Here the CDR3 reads CASSEFPSGLAGVKTQYF. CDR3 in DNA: TGTGCCAGCAGTGAATTCCCCTCCGGACTAGCGGGGGTAAAGACCCAGTACTTC.